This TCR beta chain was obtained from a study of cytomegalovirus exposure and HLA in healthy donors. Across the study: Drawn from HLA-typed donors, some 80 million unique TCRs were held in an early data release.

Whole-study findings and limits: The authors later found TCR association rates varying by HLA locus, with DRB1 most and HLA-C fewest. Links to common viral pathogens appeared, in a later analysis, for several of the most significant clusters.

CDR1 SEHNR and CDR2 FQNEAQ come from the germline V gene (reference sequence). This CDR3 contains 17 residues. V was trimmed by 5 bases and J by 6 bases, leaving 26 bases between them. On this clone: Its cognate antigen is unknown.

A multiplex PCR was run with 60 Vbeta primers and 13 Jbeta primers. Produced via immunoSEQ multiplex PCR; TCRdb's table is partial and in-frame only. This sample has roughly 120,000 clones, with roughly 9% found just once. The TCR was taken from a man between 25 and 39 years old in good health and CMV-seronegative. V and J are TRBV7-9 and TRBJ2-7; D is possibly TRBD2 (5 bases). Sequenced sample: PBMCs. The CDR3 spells CASSPFSARLGIREQYF. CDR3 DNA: TGTGCCAGCAGCCCCTTTTCAGCTCGACTCGGGATACGCGAGCAGTACTTC.